This passage covers 12 T cell receptor beta chains from one sample sequenced in a study of OX40 agonist ivuxolimab in advanced cancers. Some clones are missing from TCRdb's copy, which holds only in-frame ones; the method was immunoSEQ multiplex PCR. The sample holds about 67,000 clones, about 88% seen once. The material sequenced was CD4+ or CD8+ T cells sorted from blood, taken in a trial of the OX40 agonist ivuxolimab. Source of these receptors: an adult with an advanced solid tumor such as melanoma, head and neck, liver or kidney cancer.

The sample holds one count of this clone. DNA for the CDR3: TGTGCCAGCAGCCATAGCGGGAGTTATGAGCAGTACTTC. Protein product: CASSHSGSYEQYF. This sequence joins TRBV11-3 and TRBJ2-7, with 9 bases that match TRBD2. V lost 5 bases, J lost 7 bases, and 6 bases stayed unmatched. This CDR3 is 13 amino acids long. Germline-derived CDR1 and CDR2 are SGHNT and YENEEA.

The V call is TRBV28, the J call TRBJ1-2, with D possibly TRBD1 on 6 matching bases. The CDR3 has 14 residues. V was pared by 6 bases and J by 4 bases, with 15 bases between. Germline V lookup: CDR1 MDHEN, CDR2 SYDVKM. In DNA, the CDR3 is TGTGCCAGCAGGCCCGGGACAACTAGCTATGGCTACACCTTC. Translation: CASRPGTTSYGYTF.

J is TRBJ2-7 and V is TRBV7-2, with 9 positions matching TRBD2. CDR3 length: 14 amino acids. The germline V gene has CDR1 SGHTA and CDR2 FQGNSA. The V and J ends lost 3 bases and 3 bases, in that order; junction bases with no gene match: 3. CDR3 region: CASSFSGGNYEQYF. The DNA of the CDR3 is TGTGCCAGCAGCTTTAGCGGGGGAAACTACGAGCAGTACTTC. Full variable domain (remainder filled in from reference TRBV7-2 and TRBJ2-7): GAGVSQSPSNKVTEKGKDVELRCDPISGHTALYWYRQSLGQGLEFLIYFQGNSAPDKSGLPSDRFSAERTGGSVSTLTIQRTQQEDSAVYLCASSFSGGNYEQYFGPGTRLTVT.

The chain has TRBV28 and TRBJ2-1; 10 bases agree with TRBD2. The junction had 7 bases not matched to a gene; V was cut back by 4 bases and J by 10 bases. This CDR3 spans 14 amino acids. Germline CDR1 MDHEN, CDR2 SYDVKM. The CDR3: CASSWASGSKEQFF. In DNA form, the CDR3 reads TGTGCCAGCAGTTGGGCTAGCGGGAGCAAAGAGCAGTTCTTC.

V gene TRBV7-2 combines with J gene TRBJ1-1, with TRBD1 matching 11 bases. CDR1 is SGHTA, CDR2 FQGNSA, per germline. V dropped 5 bases and J dropped 5; count of bases not matched to a gene: 1. The CDR3 sequence is 13 residues long. CDR3 nucleotide sequence: TGTGCCAGCAGCGGGACAGGGGGTACTGAAGCTTTCTTT. Protein sequence: CASSGTGGTEAFF.

This chain links TRBV5-8 with TRBJ1-6; 7 bases agree with TRBD1. Germline V gene sequence: CDR1 SGHTS, CDR2 YDEGEE. CDR3 length: 15 residues. The V segment lost 4 bases and the J segment 7 bases; nucleotides outside the gene matches: 8. This CDR3 reads CASSTRQGGNSPLHF. The CDR3 region has the DNA TGTGCCAGCAGCACTAGACAGGGAGGGAATTCACCCCTCCACTTT.

The V and J genes are TRBV18 and TRBJ1-4; no clear D. This CDR3 comprises 17 residues. Trimming stripped 2 bases from V and 0 bases from J, with 13 bases between. Germline V gene data show CDR1 as KGHSH and CDR2 as LQKENI. This chain's CDR3 is CASSPYDPQATNEKLFF. CDR3 sequence (DNA): TGTGCCAGCTCACCATATGACCCCCAGGCAACTAATGAAAAACTGTTTTTT.

V usage is TRBV5-6 and J usage is TRBJ2-7; no clear D gene. Trimming cost V 0 bases and J 4 bases, with 11 bases left between them. Germline V gene lookup returns CDR1 SGHDT and CDR2 YYEEEE. This CDR3 region has 14 residues. Written as DNA, the CDR3 is TGTGCCAGCAGCTTGGGATTTGTGGGATACGAGCAGTACTTC. It encodes CASSLGFVGYEQYF.

The chain carries TRBV5-8 and TRBJ1-4; maybe TRBD1 (5 bases). This CDR3 has 15 amino acids. Germline-derived CDR1 and CDR2 are SGHTS and YDEGEE. Deletions cut 4 bases from V and 8 bases from J, with 18 bases between. As DNA, the CDR3 is TGTGCCAGCAGCATGGCCAGTGGGGGTAGGGAAAAACTGTTTTTT. This translates into CASSMASGGREKLFF. The variable domain in full, completed from reference TRBV5-8 and TRBJ1-4, reads EAGVTQSPTHLIKTRGQQATLRCSPISGHTSVYWYQQALGLGLQFLLWYDEGEERNRGNFPPRFSGRQFPNYSSELNVNALELEDSALYLCASSMASGGREKLFFGSGTQLSVL.

This clone was detected a few times. The chain combines TRBV5-6 with TRBJ1-4; D perhaps matches TRBD1 (6 bases). V lost 5 bases and J 5 bases, leaving 13 bases between the germline ends. The CDR3 runs 14 residues. The germline V gene has CDR1 SGHDT and CDR2 YYEEEE. DNA for the CDR3: TGTGCCAGCAGGGTACAGGGCCCGAATGAAAAACTGTTTTTT. It is translated as CASRVQGPNEKLFF.

This clone was detected only once. This chain joins TRBV28 and TRBJ2-1; D might be TRBD1 (5 bases). There are 12 residues in the CDR3. CDR1 and CDR2 from the germline V gene are MDHEN and SYDVKM. V was pared by 0 bases and J by 12 bases, with 9 bases between. The CDR3 nucleotides are TGTGCCAGCAGTTTATGGGGGCTTGGGCAGTTCTTC. It codes for CASSLWGLGQFF.

This clone was recorded a few times. The chain combines TRBV5-4 with TRBJ2-7; D not resolved. The CDR3 extends over 14 amino acids. Trimming took off 2 bases at V and 2 bases at J, with 11 bases between the two ends. The germline gives CDR1 SGHNT, CDR2 YYREEE (reference sequence). CDR3: CASSLGQRTYEQYF. CDR3 in DNA: TGTGCCAGCAGCTTAGGGCAGAGAACCTACGAGCAGTACTTC.